The clone carrying this T cell receptor beta chain is judged medium-sized. All patients were untreated before thyroid surgery. TCRdb used MiXCR to call clones anew from the PCR reads. The sample consists of about 20,000 clones, approximately 10% of them appearing once. The sample originates from a study of metastatic and nonmetastatic thyroid tumors. Study as a whole: Where malignant and benign thyroid patients were concerned, repertoires were compared across blood and tumor or nodule tissue.

The J segment lost 5 bases and the V segment lost 7 bases, leaving 10 bases of the junction unmatched. The CDR3 is made up of 14 amino acids. The clonotype was recovered from a female donor with papillary thyroid cancer or a benign thyroid nodule (not recorded which). Some clones in this sample may be carry-over from other donors' samples. The sequencing input was blood. The V gene is TRBV12-3 or TRBV12-4, the J gene TRBJ2-7, with 8 nucleotides matching TRBD1. The DNA of the CDR3 is TGTGCCAGCAACCGGGCGGACAGGGTAAACGAGCAGTACTTC. It codes for CASNRADRVNEQYF.